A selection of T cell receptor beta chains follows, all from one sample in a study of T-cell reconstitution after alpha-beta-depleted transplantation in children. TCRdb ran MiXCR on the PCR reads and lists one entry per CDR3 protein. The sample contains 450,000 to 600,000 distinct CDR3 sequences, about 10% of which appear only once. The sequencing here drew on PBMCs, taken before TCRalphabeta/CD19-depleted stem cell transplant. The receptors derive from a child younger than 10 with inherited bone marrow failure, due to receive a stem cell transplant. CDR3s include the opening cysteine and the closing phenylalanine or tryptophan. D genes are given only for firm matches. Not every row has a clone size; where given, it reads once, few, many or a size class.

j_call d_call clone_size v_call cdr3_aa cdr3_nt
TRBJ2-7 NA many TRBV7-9 CASSLAKRGYEQYF TGTGCCAGCAGCTTAGCAAAGCGAGGCTACGAGCAGTACTTC
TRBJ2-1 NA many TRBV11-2 CASSLLANSYNEQFF TGTGCCAGCAGCTTACTAGCGAACTCCTACAATGAGCAGTTCTTC
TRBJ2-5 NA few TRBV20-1 CSARGAELQETQYF TGCAGTGCTAGAGGGGCGGAGTTACAAGAGACCCAGTACTTC
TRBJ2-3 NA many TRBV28 CASSSQGARADTQYF TGTGCCAGCAGCTCGCAGGGAGCCCGGGCAGATACGCAGTATTTT
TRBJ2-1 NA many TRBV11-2 CASSLFFDNEQFF TGTGCCAGCAGCTTATTTTTTGACAATGAGCAGTTCTTC
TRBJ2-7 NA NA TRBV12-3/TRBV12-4 CASSLGGVGEQYF TGTGCCAGCAGTTTAGGGGGGGTGGGCGAGCAGTACTTC
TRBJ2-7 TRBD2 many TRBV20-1 CSARDGSGNVYEQYF TGCAGTGCTAGAGATGGAAGCGGGAATGTCTACGAGCAGTACTTC
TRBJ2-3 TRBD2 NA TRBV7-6 CASALLAGGQVDTQYF TGTGCCAGCGCCCTACTAGCGGGAGGGCAAGTAGATACGCAGTATTTT
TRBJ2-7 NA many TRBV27 CASSTRSSYEQYF TGTGCCAGCAGCACCCGGTCTAGCTACGAGCAGTACTTC
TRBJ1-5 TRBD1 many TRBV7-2 CASSLVGQGPRPQHF TGTGCCAGCAGCTTAGTGGGACAGGGTCCACGGCCCCAGCATTTT
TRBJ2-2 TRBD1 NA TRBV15 CATSRDRGQGDPGELFF TGTGCCACCAGCAGAGATAGAGGACAGGGGGACCCCGGGGAGCTGTTTTTT
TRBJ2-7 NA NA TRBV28 CASTRDLYEQYF TGTGCCAGCACCAGGGACCTCTACGAGCAGTACTTC
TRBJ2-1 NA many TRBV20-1 CSARWSGITYNEQFF TGCAGTGCTAGATGGTCAGGGATCACCTACAATGAGCAGTTCTTC
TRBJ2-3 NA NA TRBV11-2 CASSFETSGSDTQYF TGTGCCAGCAGCTTTGAGACAAGTGGCTCAGATACGCAGTATTTT
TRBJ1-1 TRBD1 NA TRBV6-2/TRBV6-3 CASSYWGQGASEAFF TGTGCCAGCAGTTACTGGGGACAGGGGGCGTCTGAAGCTTTCTTT
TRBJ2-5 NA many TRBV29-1 CSCSSRSSYQETQYF TGCAGCTGCAGTAGTCGGAGTTCGTACCAAGAGACCCAGTACTTC
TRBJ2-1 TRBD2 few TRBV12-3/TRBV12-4 CASSLVTSGAIYNEQFF TGTGCCAGCAGTTTAGTTACTAGCGGAGCGATCTACAATGAGCAGTTCTTC
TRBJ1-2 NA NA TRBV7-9 CASSLTSHGYTF TGTGCCAGCAGCCTCACTTCGCATGGCTACACCTTC
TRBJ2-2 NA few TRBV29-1 CSVGGAGAHTGELFF TGCAGCGTTGGGGGGGCGGGAGCGCACACCGGGGAGCTGTTTTTT
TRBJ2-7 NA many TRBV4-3 CASSPGGMEQYF TGCGCCAGCAGCCCTGGGGGTATGGAGCAGTACTTC